This T cell receptor beta chain originates from a study of T cells in Graves' hyperthyroidism and ophthalmopathy (dated by TCRdb to about 2019). Turning to the overall study: Peripheral blood samples were taken at initial diagnosis, before any treatment was given. TCR V-J signatures able to tell the groups apart were searched for in a discovery cohort of 100 patients, of whom over 40 had Graves' ophthalmopathy and around 58 had stable Graves' hyperthyroidism. Prospective prediction of ophthalmopathy was tested in an independent validation cohort of fewer than 20 hyperthyroidism patients and 17 patients who later progressed to ophthalmopathy. The 100 or so discovery patients were randomly divided into training and test sets at a 7:3 ratio. In six Graves' hyperthyroidism patients, the study also compared T-cell repertoires from thyroid tissue with T-cell repertoires from blood. Following sampling, methimazole starting at 30 mg daily was given to hyperthyroidism patients, and high-dose intravenous methylprednisolone was given to ophthalmopathy patients. The paper reports TCR Vbeta CDR3 sequencing of some 140 peripheral blood samples: 40 or so ophthalmopathy, some 80 hyperthyroidism and around 17 progressor patients.

A patient counted as having stable Graves' hyperthyroidism if no progression to ophthalmopathy occurred over 18 months of follow-up. Hyperthyroidism patients were newly diagnosed, had a disease duration of under 2 months, and were aged 18 to 65 years. Patients with uncontrolled infections, other autoimmune diseases, pregnancy or lactation were excluded. Diagnoses were established on the basis of clinical symptoms, serum thyroxine and TRAb, thyroid ultrasound, and orbital computed tomography. PBMCs were isolated from approximately 10 ml of fresh peripheral blood by Ficoll-Paque density gradient centrifugation. Total RNA was extracted using Trizol reagent, and RNA quality was assessed on an Agilent 2100 Bioanalyzer. This clonotype was counted many times. Its antigen target is currently unknown. Nothing much larger sits one base from this clone, and base qualities are not available. The TCR beta CDR3 regions were amplified from RNA transcripts. The first round of RT-PCR for the TCR CDR3 was performed with the HTBI primer set and the Qiagen OneStep RT-PCR kit. Libraries were constructed in a second round of multiplex PCR, after which size selection and purification were carried out. Libraries were sequenced paired-end with 100 bp reads on an Illumina HiSeq2000. As for the original processing: SOAPnuke was used to process the raw data, throwing out any read that contained adapters or uncalled bases, had a mean Phred below 15, or lacked an exact constant-primer or identifier match. COPE v1.2.5 was used to merge the high-quality paired reads, and each unique nucleotide sequence was defined as a clonotype. Clonotypes were aligned to IMGT TRBV, TRBD and TRBJ reference segments using MiTCR v1.1. The analysis was restricted to V-J combinations with a frequency above 0.0001, which together covered 99% to 99.2% of the repertoires. The TCS score was defined as F50 (clonal expansion) divided by E x V (chaos), with BLOSUM62-based TCRdist calculated between CDR3 peptides within each V-J. Welch's t-statistics and random forest reduced roughly 500 V-J features to roughly 13, which were used in a naive Bayes classifier (R e1071). The public sequencing data were trimmed at Q25 with fastp and processed into clonotypes with MiXCR by TCRdb, which kept only in-frame beta chains. Rows with one shared CDR3 protein collapse into an entry with the most common genes and DNA. In this record, the V and J calls reflect TCRdb's handling and not the investigators' own analysis. The sample yields about 560,000 distinct CDR3 sequences; approximately 15% were counted once. The top ten hold 18% of the sample.

The research as a whole found: A model built on a 13 V-J signature distinguished ophthalmopathy from stable hyperthyroidism, reaching roughly 88% sensitivity and 81.08% specificity in cross-validation and 80%/75% in testing. No statistical method was used to fix the sample size in advance, and group allocation was not hidden from the investigators. In validation, the model predicted progression to ophthalmopathy a median of about 6.8 months before onset, with roughly 70% sensitivity and roughly 72% specificity. Most expanded thyroid clonotypes (frequency above 0.001) were also detected in blood, suggesting blood repertoires may reflect thyroid immune responses.

CDR1 and CDR2, per the germline V gene (reference sequence), are MNHEY and SMNVEV. The CDR3 goes from the cysteine to the phenylalanine over 17 residues. Only CDR3 DNA is held: 51 bases, read in frame from base 1. The junction carries 18 bases between V and J, which are trimmed by 3 bases and 1 base respectively. The clonotype originates from a woman under 30 with Graves' hyperthyroidism. Specimen: blood. This receptor chain uses TRBV27 and TRBJ1-2; the D gene is perhaps TRBD1, on 6 matching bases. This receptor carries the CDR3 CASSLFSRGAYNYGYTF. The sequence in DNA is TGTGCCAGCAGTTTGTTTAGCAGGGGCGCTTATAACTATGGCTACACCTTC.